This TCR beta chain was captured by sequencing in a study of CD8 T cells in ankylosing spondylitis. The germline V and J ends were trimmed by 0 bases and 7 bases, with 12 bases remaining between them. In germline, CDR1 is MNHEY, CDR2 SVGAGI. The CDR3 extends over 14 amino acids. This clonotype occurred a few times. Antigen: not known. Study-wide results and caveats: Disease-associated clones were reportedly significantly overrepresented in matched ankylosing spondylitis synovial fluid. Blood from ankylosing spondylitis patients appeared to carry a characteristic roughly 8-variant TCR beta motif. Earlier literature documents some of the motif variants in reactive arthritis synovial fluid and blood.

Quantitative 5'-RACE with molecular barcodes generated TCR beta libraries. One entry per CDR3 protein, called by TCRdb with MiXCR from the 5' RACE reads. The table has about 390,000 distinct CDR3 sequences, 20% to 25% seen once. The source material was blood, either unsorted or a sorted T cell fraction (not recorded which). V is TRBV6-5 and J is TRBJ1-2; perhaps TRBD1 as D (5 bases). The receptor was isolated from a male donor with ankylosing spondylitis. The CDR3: CASSYSGTRLGYTF. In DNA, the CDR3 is TGTGCCAGCAGTTACTCGGGGACCCGGCTTGGCTACACCTTC.